This T cell receptor beta chain was documented in a study of early T cells in non-severe SARS-CoV-2 infection. MiXCR was run by TCRdb on the 5' RACE reads, yielding one entry per CDR3 protein. Of about 33,000 distinct CDR3 sequences in the sample, over 6.5% are singletons; the top ten hold about 3.8%. This clonotype showed up many times. This CDR3 is 17 amino acids long. V lost 4 bases and J lost 0; bases outside the gene matches: 7. The V gene's germline CDR1 is SGHDN and CDR2 FVKESK. V gene TRBV14 combines with J gene TRBJ2-4; 9 nucleotides align to TRBD1. The TCR was taken from an adult who was a healthcare worker with PCR-confirmed SARS-CoV-2 infection or an uninfected control (not recorded which). Material: whole blood. The CDR3 nucleotides read TGTGCCAGCAGCCGACGGACAGGGGACGAAGCCAAAAACATTCAGTACTTC. This encodes CASSRRTGDEAKNIQYF.